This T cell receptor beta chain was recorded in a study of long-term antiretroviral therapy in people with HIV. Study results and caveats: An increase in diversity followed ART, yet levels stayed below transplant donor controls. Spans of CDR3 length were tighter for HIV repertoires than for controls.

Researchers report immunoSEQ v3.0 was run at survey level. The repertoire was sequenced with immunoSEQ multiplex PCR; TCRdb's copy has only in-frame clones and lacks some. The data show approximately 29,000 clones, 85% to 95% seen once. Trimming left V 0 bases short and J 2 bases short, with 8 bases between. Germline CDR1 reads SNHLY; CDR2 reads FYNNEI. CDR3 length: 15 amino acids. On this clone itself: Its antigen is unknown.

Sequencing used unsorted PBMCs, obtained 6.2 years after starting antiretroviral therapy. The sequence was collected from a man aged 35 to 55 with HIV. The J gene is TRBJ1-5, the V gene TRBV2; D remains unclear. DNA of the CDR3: TGTGCCAGCAGTGAAGCGGAAGGTGGCAATCAGCCCCAGCATTTT. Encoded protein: CASSEAEGGNQPQHF.